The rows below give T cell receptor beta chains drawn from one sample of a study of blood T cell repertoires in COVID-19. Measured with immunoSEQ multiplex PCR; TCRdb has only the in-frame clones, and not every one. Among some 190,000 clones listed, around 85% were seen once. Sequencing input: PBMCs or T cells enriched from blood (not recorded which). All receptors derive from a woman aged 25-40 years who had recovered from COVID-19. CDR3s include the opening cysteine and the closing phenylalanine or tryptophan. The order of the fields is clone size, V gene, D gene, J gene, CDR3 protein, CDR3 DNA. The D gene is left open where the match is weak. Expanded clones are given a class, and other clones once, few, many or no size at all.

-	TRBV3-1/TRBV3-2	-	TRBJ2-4	CASSQAGGVGKNIQYF	TGTGCCAGCAGCCAAGCCGGCGGGGTGGGGAAAAACATTCAGTACTTC
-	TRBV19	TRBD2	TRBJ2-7	CASSTGGGRYYEQYF	TGTGCCAGCTCCACGGGCGGGGGGAGATACTACGAGCAGTACTTC
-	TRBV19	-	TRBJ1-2	CASTPRPTYGYTF	TGTGCCAGTACCCCTAGACCGACCTATGGCTACACCTTC
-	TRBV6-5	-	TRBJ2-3	CASRISGSTDTQYF	TGTGCCAGCAGGATTAGCGGATCCACAGATACGCAGTATTTT
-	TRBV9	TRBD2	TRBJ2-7	CASSVDPGLQIYEQYF	TGTGCCAGCAGCGTAGACCCGGGACTACAAATCTACGAGCAGTACTTC
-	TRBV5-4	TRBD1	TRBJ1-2	CASSLAGTVYGYTF	TGTGCCAGCAGCTTGGCCGGGACAGTCTATGGCTACACCTTC
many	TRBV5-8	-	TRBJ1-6	CASSARSRSPLHF	TGTGCCAGTAGCGCCAGGTCGAGATCACCCCTCCACTTT
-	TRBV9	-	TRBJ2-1	CASSVQASSNEQFF	TGTGCCAGCAGCGTCCAAGCTTCGTCCAATGAGCAGTTCTTC
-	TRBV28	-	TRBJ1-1	CASKSNTEAFF	TGTGCCAGCAAGAGCAACACTGAAGCTTTCTTT
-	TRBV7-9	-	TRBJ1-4	CASSSGQRIPPSSGEKLFF	TGTGCCAGCAGCTCGGGACAAAGGATCCCCCCATCTTCGGGTGAAAAACTGTTTTTT
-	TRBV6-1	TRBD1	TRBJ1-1	CASSWTGRTEAFF	TGTGCCAGCAGTTGGACAGGGAGGACTGAAGCTTTCTTT
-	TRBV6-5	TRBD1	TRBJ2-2	CASSYPPGGLTGELFF	TGTGCCAGCAGTTACCCCCCAGGGGGCCTCACCGGGGAGCTGTTTTTT
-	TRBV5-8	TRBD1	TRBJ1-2	CASSLRDRANYGYTF	TGTGCCAGCAGCTTGAGGGACAGGGCAAACTATGGCTACACCTTC
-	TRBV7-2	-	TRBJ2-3	CASSLWGEGPDTQYF	TGTGCCAGCAGCTTATGGGGTGAGGGTCCAGATACGCAGTATTTT
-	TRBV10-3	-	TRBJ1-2	CAIPGGASGDYGYTF	TGTGCCATCCCGGGAGGGGCGAGTGGGGACTATGGCTACACCTTC
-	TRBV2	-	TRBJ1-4	CASLKSTNEKLFF	TGTGCCAGCCTAAAGAGTACTAATGAAAAACTGTTTTTT
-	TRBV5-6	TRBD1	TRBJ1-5	CASSRQGASKPQHF	TGTGCCAGCAGCAGACAGGGGGCGAGCAAGCCCCAGCATTTT
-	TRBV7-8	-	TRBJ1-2	CASSLAGVYGYTF	TGTGCCAGCAGCTTAGCGGGCGTTTATGGCTACACCTTC
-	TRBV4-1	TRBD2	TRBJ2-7	CASSQDWGGYEQYF	TGCGCCAGCAGCCAAGATTGGGGGGGCTACGAGCAGTACTTC
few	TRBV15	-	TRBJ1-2	CATGVKGNYGYTF	TGTGCCACCGGGGTTAAGGGGAACTATGGCTACACCTTC
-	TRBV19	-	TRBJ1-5	CATSGRGFDAWGNQPQHF	TGTGCCACCTCGGGGCGGGGGTTCGACGCTTGGGGCAATCAGCCCCAGCATTTT
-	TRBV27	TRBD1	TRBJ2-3	CASSFPGGDTQYF	TGTGCCAGCAGTTTCCCAGGGGGAGATACGCAGTATTTT
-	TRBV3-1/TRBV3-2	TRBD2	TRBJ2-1	CASSRRGSGSHEQFF	TGTGCCAGCAGCCGTCGAGGTAGCGGGAGCCATGAGCAGTTCTTC
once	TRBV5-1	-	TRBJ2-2	CASRRDTNTGELFF	TGCGCCAGCAGACGGGACACAAACACCGGGGAGCTGTTTTTT
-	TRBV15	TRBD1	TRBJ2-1	CATSRDRRTGVSWRDEQFF	TGTGCCACCAGCAGAGATCGGAGGACAGGGGTGTCGTGGAGGGATGAGCAGTTCTTC
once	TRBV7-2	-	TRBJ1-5	CASSLKGLGNQPQHF	TGTGCCAGCAGCTTAAAGGGGTTAGGCAATCAGCCCCAGCATTTT
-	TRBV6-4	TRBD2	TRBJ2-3	CASRMTSGGPDTQYF	TGTGCCAGCAGAATGACTAGCGGGGGCCCAGATACGCAGTATTTT
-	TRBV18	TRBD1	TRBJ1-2	CASSPGDRPIYGYTF	TGTGCCAGCTCACCAGGGGACAGACCCATATATGGCTACACCTTC
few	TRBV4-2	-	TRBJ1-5	CASSLDPNQPQHF	TGTGCCAGCAGCCTAGATCCAAATCAGCCCCAGCATTTT
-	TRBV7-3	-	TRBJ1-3	CASSYQGGDGNTIYF	TGTGCCAGCAGCTACCAGGGTGGAGATGGAAACACCATATATTTT
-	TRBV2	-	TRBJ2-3	CASSELAASTDTQYF	TGTGCCAGCAGTGAGCTGGCGGCTAGCACAGATACGCAGTATTTT
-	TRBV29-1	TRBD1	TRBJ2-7	CSVRTPGQGDDEQYF	TGCAGCGTGAGAACACCGGGACAGGGGGACGACGAGCAGTACTTC
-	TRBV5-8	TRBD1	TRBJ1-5	CASSRWDRVTSNQPQHF	TGTGCCAGCAGCCGATGGGACAGGGTAACCAGCAATCAGCCCCAGCATTTT
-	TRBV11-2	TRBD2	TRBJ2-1	CASSKGLAGGNEQFF	TGTGCCAGCAGCAAAGGACTAGCGGGAGGGAATGAGCAGTTCTTC
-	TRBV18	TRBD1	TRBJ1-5	CASSSTGANQPQHF	TGTGCCAGCTCATCGACAGGGGCGAATCAGCCCCAGCATTTT
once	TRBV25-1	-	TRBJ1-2	CASSEGLGYTF	TGTGCCAGCAGTGAAGGGCTTGGCTACACCTTC
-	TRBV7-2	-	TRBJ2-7	CASRRQSSYEQYF	TGTGCCAGCAGGAGACAGTCCTCCTACGAGCAGTACTTC
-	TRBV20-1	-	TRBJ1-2	CSASVNWGDGGYTF	TGCAGTGCTAGTGTGAATTGGGGCGACGGTGGCTACACCTTC
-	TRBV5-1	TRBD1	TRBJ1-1	CASRGDRGRDTEAFF	TGCGCCAGCAGGGGGGACAGGGGGCGCGACACTGAAGCTTTCTTT
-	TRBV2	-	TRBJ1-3	CASTPTGNTIYF	TGTGCCAGCACCCCCACTGGAAACACCATATATTTT
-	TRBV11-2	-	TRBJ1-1	CASSLAGQEAFF	TGTGCCAGCAGCTTAGCCGGACAGGAAGCTTTCTTT
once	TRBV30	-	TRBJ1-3	CAWKGGPGNTIYF	TGTGCCTGGAAAGGGGGACCGGGGAACACCATATATTTT
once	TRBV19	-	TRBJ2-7	CASSIRGLGGHEQYF	TGTGCCAGTAGTATTAGGGGCCTCGGGGGTCACGAGCAGTACTTC
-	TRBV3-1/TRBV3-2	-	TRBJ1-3	CASSPRDRGSLSGNTIYF	TGTGCCAGCAGCCCTCGAGACCGGGGGTCCCTTTCGGGAAACACCATATATTTT
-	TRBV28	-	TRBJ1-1	CASSLFRLNEAFF	TGTGCCAGCAGTTTATTCAGGCTAAATGAAGCTTTCTTT
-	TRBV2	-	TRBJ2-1	CASSVGRFGVNEQFF	TGTGCCAGCAGTGTCGGCAGATTTGGAGTCAATGAGCAGTTCTTC
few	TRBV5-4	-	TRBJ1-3	CASSLPTGNTIYF	TGTGCCAGCAGCTTGCCAACAGGAAACACCATATATTTT
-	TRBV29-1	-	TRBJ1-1	CSVGVGGPNTEAFF	TGCAGCGTTGGGGTCGGGGGGCCGAACACTGAAGCTTTCTTT
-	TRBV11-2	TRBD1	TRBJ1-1	CASSAYRGRGTEAFF	TGTGCCAGCAGCGCCTACAGGGGGCGAGGCACTGAAGCTTTCTTT
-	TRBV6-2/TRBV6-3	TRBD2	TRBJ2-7	CASSYRLAGELSRYEQYF	TGTGCCAGCAGTTACAGACTAGCGGGAGAGCTCTCCAGGTACGAGCAGTACTTC
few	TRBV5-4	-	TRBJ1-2	CASSDRSVGVEGYTF	TGTGCCAGCAGCGACCGTTCGGTGGGAGTCGAGGGCTACACCTTC
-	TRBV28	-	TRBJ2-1	CASSLFSKGHNEQFF	TGTGCCAGCAGTTTATTTAGCAAGGGGCACAATGAGCAGTTCTTC
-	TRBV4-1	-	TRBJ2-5	CASSQVGLPPETQYF	TGCGCCAGCAGCCAAGTAGGACTACCCCCGGAGACCCAGTACTTC